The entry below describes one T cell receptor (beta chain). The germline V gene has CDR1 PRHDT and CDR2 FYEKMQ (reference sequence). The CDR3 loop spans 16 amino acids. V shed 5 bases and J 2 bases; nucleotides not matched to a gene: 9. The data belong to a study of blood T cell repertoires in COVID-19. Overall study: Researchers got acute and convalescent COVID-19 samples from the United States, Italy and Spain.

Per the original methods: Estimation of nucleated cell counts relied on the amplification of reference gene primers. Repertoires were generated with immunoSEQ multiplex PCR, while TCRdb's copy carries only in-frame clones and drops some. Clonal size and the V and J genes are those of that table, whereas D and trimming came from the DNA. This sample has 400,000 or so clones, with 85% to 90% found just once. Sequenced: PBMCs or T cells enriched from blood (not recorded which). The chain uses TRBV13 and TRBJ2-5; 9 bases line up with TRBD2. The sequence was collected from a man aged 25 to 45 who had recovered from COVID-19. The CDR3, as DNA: TGTGCCAGCAGCCCGTCGCGGGAGGGCCGGCAAGAGACCCAGTACTTC. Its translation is CASSPSREGRQETQYF.